This T cell receptor beta chain was documented in a study of cytomegalovirus exposure and HLA in healthy donors. Whole-study findings and limits: A later analysis showed that HLA-associated TCR beta chains had undergone more clonal expansion than equally common others. The Asian-associated ancestry cluster reportedly had fewer N-insertions than the approximately 650-donor mean in a later analysis. Cytomegalovirus-associated TCR beta chains were listed, numbering roughly 150.

The PCR was carried out with 60 Vbeta primers and 13 Jbeta primers. The assay was immunoSEQ multiplex PCR, and TCRdb's table has in-frame clones only and misses some. The sample holds more than 200,000 clones, about 79% seen once. Worth noting for this clone: Its antigen is unidentified.

Germline V gene data show CDR1 as SGHNT and CDR2 as YENEEA. This CDR3 comprises 15 residues. V lost 0 bases, J lost 4 bases, and 12 bases lay in between. The specimen was PBMCs. The chain joins TRBV11-3 to TRBJ2-5; D perhaps matches TRBD2 (6 bases). The clonotype comes from a man between 18 and 29 years old in good health and CMV-seronegative. The CDR3 is CASSLEEGRGETQYF. DNA of the CDR3: TGTGCCAGCAGCTTAGAGGAGGGGCGAGGAGAGACCCAGTACTTC.